Listed here are 23 T cell receptor beta chains from one sample, sequenced in a study of blood T cell repertoires in COVID-19. Only in-frame clones appear in the TCRdb table, and some are missing; sequencing was by immunoSEQ multiplex PCR. The sample includes a few hundred thousand clones, roughly 88% seen only once; the top ten take 0.75% to 0.95%. The specimen was peripheral blood. The receptors stem from a human donor with COVID-19, enrolled during active disease. The donor label of this sample is uncertain.

This clone was counted only a few times. The rearrangement joins TRBV2 to TRBJ2-7, with TRBD2 matching 7 bases. After removal of 6 bases from V and 0 bases from J, the junction contained 8 bases not matched to a gene. Germline-derived CDR1 and CDR2 are SNHLY and FYNNEI. This CDR3 is built from 15 residues. In DNA form, the CDR3 reads TGTGCCAGCAGAAGGAGCGGGGCGATCTCCTACGAGCAGTACTTC. Protein product: CASRRSGAISYEQYF.

This clone was picked up a small number of times. V is TRBV9 and J is TRBJ2-7; TRBD2 is a possible D gene (5 bases). The CDR3 runs 13 residues. Trimming pared 0 bases from V and 7 bases from J, leaving 11 bases between. Per germline, CDR1 SGDLS and CDR2 YYNGEE. The CDR3 DNA follows: TGTGCCAGCAGCGTAGGAAACGGGGATGAGCAGTACTTC. It specifies CASSVGNGDEQYF.

V and J are TRBV9 and TRBJ1-6, with D hard to call. The germline V gene has CDR1 SGDLS and CDR2 YYNGEE. The CDR3 sequence is 17 residues long. The V gene lost 0 bases and the J gene lost 0 bases, with 10 bases spanning the gap. The CDR3 DNA reads TGTGCCAGCAGCGTAGACCCGCGGAGCTCCTATAATTCACCCCTCCACTTT. This gives the protein CASSVDPRSSYNSPLHF. The whole variable domain, remainder taken from reference TRBV9 and TRBJ1-6, is DSGVTQTPKHLITATGQRVTLRCSPRSGDLSVYWYQQSLDQGLQFLIQYYNGEERAKGNILERFSAQQFPDLHSELNLSSLELGDSALYFCASSVDPRSSYNSPLHFGNGTRLTVT.

CDR3 nucleotides: TGCGCCAGCAGCTTGGACGGGACAGAGTATGAAAAACTGTTTTTT. This gives the protein CASSLDGTEYEKLFF. J is TRBJ1-4 and V is TRBV5-1; 7 bases match TRBD1. Germline loops: CDR1 SGHRS, CDR2 YFSETQ. This CDR3 region has 15 residues. V dropped 0 bases and J dropped 6; count of bases not matched to a gene: 5. Drawing the rest from reference TRBV5-1 and TRBJ1-4, the complete variable domain is KAGVTQTPRYLIKTRGQQVTLSCSPISGHRSVSWYQQTPGQGLQFLFEYFSETQRNKGNFPGRFSGRQFSNSRSEMNVSTLELGDSALYLCASSLDGTEYEKLFFGSGTQLSVL.

The chain is built from TRBV6-5 and TRBJ1-3; the D is unclear. V gave up 5 bases and J gave up 0 bases, with 8 bases separating them. The germline gives CDR1 MNHEY, CDR2 SVGAGI. CDR3 size: 14 residues. DNA for the CDR3: TGTGCCAGCAGTAATACATTCTCTGGAAACACCATATATTTT. Translating it yields CASSNTFSGNTIYF.

The chain joins TRBV6-2 or TRBV6-3 to TRBJ1-1; 8 bases align to TRBD1. This CDR3 region has 16 residues. Trimming removed 5 bases from V and 0 bases from J; junction bases left unmatched: 8. Germline V gene lookup returns CDR1 MNHEY and CDR2 SVGEGT. The CDR3 sequence: CASSDGQGGLNTEAFF. CDR3 in DNA: TGTGCCAGCAGTGATGGACAGGGAGGGTTGAACACTGAAGCTTTCTTT.

The J gene is TRBJ1-5, the V gene TRBV2; TRBD1 matches at 7 bases. CDR1 and CDR2 (germline): SNHLY, FYNNEI. CDR3 length: 13 residues. The junction had 6 bases not matched to a gene; V was cut back by 8 bases and J by 5 bases. The DNA for the CDR3 is TGTGCCAGCGATCAGGGGGTCCATCAGCCCCAGCATTTT. It is translated as CASDQGVHQPQHF.

The genes are TRBV9 and TRBJ1-2, with a possible D match to TRBD1 (6 bases). CDR3 length: 16 amino acids. V shed 0 bases and J shed 2 bases, with 14 bases lying between them. Germline V gene data show CDR1 as SGDLS and CDR2 as YYNGEE. CDR3 in amino acids: CASSVEPGDDNYGYTF. CDR3 DNA: TGTGCCAGCAGCGTAGAGCCAGGGGACGACAACTATGGCTACACCTTC.

The chain uses TRBV5-6 and TRBJ1-2; D ambiguous. The CDR3 has 15 amino acids. Germline CDR1 SGHDT, CDR2 YYEEEE. V was clipped by 1 base and J by 5 bases, with 15 bases between them. CDR3 in DNA: TGTGCCAGCAGCTTGAGTTACGCGATCGGGTATGGCTACACCTTC. This encodes CASSLSYAIGYGYTF.

This sequence joins TRBV7-2 and TRBJ2-4; D is perhaps TRBD1 (6 bases). Germline V gene sequence: CDR1 SGHTA, CDR2 FQGNSA. The CDR3 loop spans 19 amino acids. Deletions cut 5 bases from V and 1 base from J, with 24 bases between. CDR3 region: CASSLFRDTLTRAKNIQYF. The CDR3 nucleotides are TGTGCCAGCAGCCTTTTCCGGGACACCCTCACGAGGGCCAAAAACATTCAGTACTTC.

The chain combines TRBV19 with TRBJ1-5; 8 nucleotides align to TRBD1. The V and J ends lost 7 bases and 7 bases, in that order; junction bases with no gene match: 6. The CDR3 extends over 13 amino acids. Germline V gives CDR1 LNHDA, CDR2 SQIVND (reference sequence). The CDR3 here is CASNDQGAQPQHF. CDR3 DNA: TGTGCCAGTAATGATCAGGGGGCGCAGCCCCAGCATTTT.

The gene calls are TRBV6-5 and TRBJ1-6, with 9 bases identical to TRBD1. V lost 5 bases and J lost 7; bases outside the gene matches: 3. This CDR3 has 14 residues. The germline gives CDR1 MNHEY, CDR2 SVGAGI. The CDR3 is CASSRDRVNSPLHF. CDR3 DNA: TGTGCCAGCAGTCGGGACAGGGTGAATTCACCCCTCCACTTT.

The gene calls are TRBV7-2 and TRBJ1-4; 8 bases are shared with TRBD1. In germline, CDR1 is SGHTA, CDR2 FQGNSA. The CDR3 sequence is 14 residues long. V was clipped by 1 base and J by 8 bases; unmatched bases: 3. DNA of the CDR3: TGTGCCAGCAGCTTAGTGGGACAGGCGGAAAAACTGTTTTTT. Its protein is CASSLVGQAEKLFF.

The V call is TRBV7-3, the J call TRBJ1-3, with TRBD1 matching 7 bases. CDR1 and CDR2 (germline): SGHTA, FQGTGA. The V segment lost 1 base and the J segment 3 bases; nucleotides outside the gene matches: 9. This CDR3 has 17 amino acids. In nucleotides, the CDR3 is TGTGCCAGCAGCTTAATTGGTATGGGACAGCATGGAAACACCATATATTTT. Protein product: CASSLIGMGQHGNTIYF.

The V call is TRBV2, the J call TRBJ1-5; tentatively, D is TRBD1 (5 bases). The germline V and J ends were trimmed by 1 base and 9 bases, with 13 bases remaining between them. This CDR3 is 14 amino acids long. Germline V gives CDR1 SNHLY, CDR2 FYNNEI. Here the CDR3 DNA reads TGTGCCAGCAGTGAAGGGGGCGCGGTGGGGCCCCAGCATTTT. This encodes CASSEGGAVGPQHF.

In its sample, this clone was seen many times. V gene TRBV4-1 combines with J gene TRBJ2-1, with D perhaps matching TRBD2 (6 bases). This CDR3 has 16 residues. Between the trimmed V and J ends, which lost 0 bases and 8 bases, there was a span of 17 bases. The germline V gene has CDR1 MGHRA and CDR2 YSYEKL. The CDR3 nucleotides are TGCGCCAGCAGCCAAGATTGGTTTGGCGGGATCTATGAGCAGTTCTTC. This codes for CASSQDWFGGIYEQFF.

V is TRBV6-2 or TRBV6-3 and J is TRBJ1-2, with TRBD1 matching 11 bases. The CDR3 has 14 residues. Germline V lookup: CDR1 MNHEY, CDR2 SVGEGT. The V segment lost 5 bases and the J segment 6 bases; nucleotides outside the gene matches: 5. The CDR3 sequence is CASSRDRGLDGYTF. In DNA, the CDR3 is TGTGCCAGCAGTCGGGACAGGGGGTTGGATGGCTACACCTTC.

The chain is built from TRBV7-2 and TRBJ2-1; the match to TRBD2 covers 10 bases. Germline lookup yields CDR1 SGHTA and CDR2 FQGNSA. The CDR3 contains 15 residues. V was clipped by 5 bases and J by 4 bases; unmatched bases: 5. The CDR3 is CASSPTSGSYNEQFF. Here the CDR3 DNA reads TGTGCCAGCAGCCCGACTAGCGGGTCATACAATGAGCAGTTCTTC.

CDR3 nucleotide sequence: TGTGCCAGCAGCTTTGGGGCGGGATATAGTTCCGAGCAGTACTTC. Residues: CASSFGAGYSSEQYF. The chain carries TRBV13 and TRBJ2-7, with a tentative D call TRBD2 (6 bases). This CDR3 comprises 15 residues. V lost 3 bases, J lost 6 bases, and 18 bases lay in between. Looked up from germline, CDR1 is PRHDT and CDR2 is FYEKMQ (reference sequence).

The chain has TRBV9 and TRBJ2-3; maybe TRBD2 (5 bases). CDR1 and CDR2 (germline): SGDLS, YYNGEE. The CDR3 consists of 15 residues. Trimming removed 3 bases from V and 6 bases from J, with 17 bases in between. The CDR3 DNA reads as TGTGCCAGCAGCGCCAGGAGTGGGGAGACGGATACGCAGTATTTT. This sequence encodes CASSARSGETDTQYF.

J is TRBJ2-2 and V is TRBV7-9; no reliable D call. Germline-derived CDR1 and CDR2 are SEHNR and FQNEAQ (reference sequence). The CDR3 runs 14 residues. With 5 bases removed from V and 6 bases from J, the gap between germline ends came to 13 bases. CDR3 nucleotides: TGTGCCAGCAGCCCCTTGAGTGCGTCCGGGGAGCTGTTTTTT. This codes for CASSPLSASGELFF.

V is TRBV15 and J is TRBJ1-6; TRBD1 agrees at 9 bases. The CDR3 contains 21 residues. V shed 0 bases, J shed 7 bases, and the junction held 19 bases outside the gene matches. From germline, CDR1 is LNHNV and CDR2 YYDKDF (reference sequence). In DNA, the CDR3 is TGTGCCACCAGCAGAGATTTACAGGGGGCGAATGTAATCGGAAGGAATTCACCCCTCCACTTT. Translation: CATSRDLQGANVIGRNSPLHF.

In its sample, this clone was seen once. The chain has TRBV4-3 and TRBJ1-1, with TRBD1 as a possible D gene (5 bases). The germline V gene has CDR1 LGHNA and CDR2 YSLEER. V lost 0 bases and J lost 6, with 8 bases in between. The CDR3 has 13 amino acids. This CDR3 is CASSQDRGSEAFF. CDR3 nucleotides: TGCGCCAGCAGCCAAGATCGGGGGTCTGAAGCTTTCTTT.